The clone carrying this TCR beta chain came up many times. Its antigen is not identified. This record comes from a study of early T cells in non-severe SARS-CoV-2 infection. The overall study: The study sequenced bulk RNA from unsorted whole blood, with chains unpaired. Whole-study findings and limits: Lookups in VDJdb leaned toward anti-spike CD8 responses and missed private and CD4 specificities.

This CDR3 has 11 amino acids. CDR1 is MGHDK, CDR2 SYGVNS, per germline. Trimming left V 11 bases short and J 5 bases short, with 13 bases between. The library protocol tagged individual cDNA molecules with unique molecular identifiers. MiXCR, applied by TCRdb to the 5' RACE reads, yields one record per CDR3 protein. The profile covers approximately 97,000 distinct CDR3 sequences, with about 11% appearing a single time and around 4.3% taken by the ten largest. The TCR comes from an adult who was a healthcare worker with PCR-confirmed SARS-CoV-2 infection or an uninfected control (not recorded which). V gene TRBV25-1 combines with J gene TRBJ2-7, with D perhaps matching TRBD2 (5 bases). The source material was whole blood, sampled at baseline. CDR3 DNA: TGTGCCTCCAGACGGGGTCACGAGCAGTACTTC. This codes for CASRRGHEQYF.